This T cell receptor beta chain was sequenced during a study of T cell changes during pregnancy in multiple sclerosis. Clones were read by immunoSEQ multiplex PCR, and TCRdb kept only the in-frame ones, dropping some. The table lists tens of thousands of clones, roughly 89% of them singletons. The source material was CD4+ T cells from peripheral blood mononuclear cells, sampled in the second trimester of pregnancy. The clonotype originates from a female donor with multiple sclerosis, enrolled in a pregnancy study.

CDR3 sequence reads: CASSTPRQMNTEAFF. The CDR3 nucleotides read TGTGCCAGCAGCACACCAAGACAGATGAACACTGAAGCTTTCTTT. The chain uses TRBV5-4 and TRBJ1-1, with D possibly matching TRBD1 (5 bases). The ends were cut back, 4 bases at V and 0 bases at J, with 13 bases in the middle. Looked up from germline, CDR1 is SGHNT and CDR2 is YYREEE (reference sequence). The CDR3 extends over 15 amino acids.